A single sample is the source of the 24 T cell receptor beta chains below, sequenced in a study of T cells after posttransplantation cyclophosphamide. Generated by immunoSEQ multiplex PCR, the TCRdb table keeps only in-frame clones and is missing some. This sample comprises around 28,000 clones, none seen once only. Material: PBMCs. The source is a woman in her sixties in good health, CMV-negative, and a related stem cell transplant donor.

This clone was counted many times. The CDR3 is CASSVQGQAGNTIYF. In DNA form, the CDR3 reads TGTGCCAGCAGTGTACAGGGACAGGCTGGAAACACCATATATTTT. V gene TRBV2 combines with J gene TRBJ1-3; 8 nucleotides align to TRBD1. The CDR3 sequence is 15 residues long. Unmatched junction bases numbered 4, after V lost 4 bases and J lost 2 bases. Looked up from germline, CDR1 is SNHLY and CDR2 is FYNNEI.

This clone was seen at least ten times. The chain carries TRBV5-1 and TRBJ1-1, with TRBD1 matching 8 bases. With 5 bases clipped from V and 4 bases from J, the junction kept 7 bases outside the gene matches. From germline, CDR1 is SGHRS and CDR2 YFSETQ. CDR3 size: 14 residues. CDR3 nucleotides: TGCGCCAGCAGATCGACAGGGGCTTCCACTGAAGCTTTCTTT. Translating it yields CASRSTGASTEAFF.

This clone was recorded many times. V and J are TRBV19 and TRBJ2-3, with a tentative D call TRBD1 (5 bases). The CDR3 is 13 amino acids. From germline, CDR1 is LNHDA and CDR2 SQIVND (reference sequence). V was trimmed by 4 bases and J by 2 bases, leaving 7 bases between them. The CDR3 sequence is CASSSGHTDTQYF. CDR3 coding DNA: TGTGCCAGTAGTAGCGGACACACAGATACGCAGTATTTT.

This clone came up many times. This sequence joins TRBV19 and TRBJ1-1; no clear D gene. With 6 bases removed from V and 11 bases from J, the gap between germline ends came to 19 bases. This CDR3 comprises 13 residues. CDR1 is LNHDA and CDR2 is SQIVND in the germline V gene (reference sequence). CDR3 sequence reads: CASRNTWAGIAFF. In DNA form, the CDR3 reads TGTGCCAGTAGAAACACATGGGCGGGGATTGCTTTCTTT.

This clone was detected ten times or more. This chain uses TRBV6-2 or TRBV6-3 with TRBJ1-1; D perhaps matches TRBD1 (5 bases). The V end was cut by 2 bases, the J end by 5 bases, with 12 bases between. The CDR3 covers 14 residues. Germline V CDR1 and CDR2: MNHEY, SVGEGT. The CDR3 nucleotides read TGTGCCAGCAGTTACACTCTCGGGGGAACTGAAGCTTTCTTT. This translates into CASSYTLGGTEAFF.

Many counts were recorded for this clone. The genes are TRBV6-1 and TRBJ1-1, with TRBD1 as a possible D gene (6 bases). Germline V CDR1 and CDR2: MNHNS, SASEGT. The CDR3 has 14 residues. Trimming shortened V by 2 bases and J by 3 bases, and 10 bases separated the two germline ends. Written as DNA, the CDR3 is TGTGCCAGCAGTGAACAGGGGAGCGACACTGAAGCTTTCTTT. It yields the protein CASSEQGSDTEAFF.

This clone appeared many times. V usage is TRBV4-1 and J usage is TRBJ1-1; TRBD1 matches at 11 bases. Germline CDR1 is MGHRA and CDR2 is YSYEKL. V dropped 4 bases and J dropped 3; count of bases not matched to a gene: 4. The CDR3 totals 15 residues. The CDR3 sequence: CASSLGQGAHTEAFF. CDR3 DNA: TGCGCCAGCAGCCTAGGACAGGGGGCACACACTGAAGCTTTCTTT.

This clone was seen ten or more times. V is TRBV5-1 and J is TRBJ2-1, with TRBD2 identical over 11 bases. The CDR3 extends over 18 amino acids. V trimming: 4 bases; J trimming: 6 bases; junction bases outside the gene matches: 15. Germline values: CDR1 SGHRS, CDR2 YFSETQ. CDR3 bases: TGCGCCAGCAGCGAAAGGACTAGCGGGCTGGGTTTTATCAATGAGCAGTTCTTC. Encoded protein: CASSERTSGLGFINEQFF.

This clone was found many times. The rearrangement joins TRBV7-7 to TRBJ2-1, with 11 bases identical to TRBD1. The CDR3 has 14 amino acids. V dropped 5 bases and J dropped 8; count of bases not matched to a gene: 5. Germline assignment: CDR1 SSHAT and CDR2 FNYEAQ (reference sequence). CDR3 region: CASSRTGGRDEQFF. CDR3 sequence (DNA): TGTGCCAGCAGCAGGACAGGGGGCAGGGATGAGCAGTTCTTC.

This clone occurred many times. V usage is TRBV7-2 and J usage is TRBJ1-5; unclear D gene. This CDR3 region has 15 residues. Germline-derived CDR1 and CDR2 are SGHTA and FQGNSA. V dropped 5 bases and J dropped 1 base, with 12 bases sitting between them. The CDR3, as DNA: TGTGCCAGCAGCCCCTCTGGAGGGAGCAATCAGCCCCAGCATTTT. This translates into CASSPSGGSNQPQHF.

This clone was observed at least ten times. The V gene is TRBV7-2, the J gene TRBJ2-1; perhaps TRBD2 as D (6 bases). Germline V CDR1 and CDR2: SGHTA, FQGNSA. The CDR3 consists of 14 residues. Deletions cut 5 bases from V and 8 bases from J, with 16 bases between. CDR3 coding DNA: TGTGCCAGCAGCCCCTCCTGGGGCGGGGATGAGCAGTTCTTC. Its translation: CASSPSWGGDEQFF.

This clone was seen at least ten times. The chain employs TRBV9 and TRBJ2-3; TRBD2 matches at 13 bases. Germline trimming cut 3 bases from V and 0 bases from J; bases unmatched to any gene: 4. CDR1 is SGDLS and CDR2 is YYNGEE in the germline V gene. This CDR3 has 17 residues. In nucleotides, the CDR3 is TGTGCCAGCAGCGCTCCGGGACTAGCGGGAAGCACAGATACGCAGTATTTT. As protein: CASSAPGLAGSTDTQYF.

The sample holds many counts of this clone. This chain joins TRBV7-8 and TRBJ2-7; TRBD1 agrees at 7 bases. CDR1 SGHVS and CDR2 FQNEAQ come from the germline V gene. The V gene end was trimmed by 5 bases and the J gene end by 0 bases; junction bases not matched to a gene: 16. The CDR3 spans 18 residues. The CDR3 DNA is TGTGCCAGCAGCAAAAGTCTGTCCGGGACAGCGAGCTCCTACGAGCAGTACTTC. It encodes CASSKSLSGTASSYEQYF.

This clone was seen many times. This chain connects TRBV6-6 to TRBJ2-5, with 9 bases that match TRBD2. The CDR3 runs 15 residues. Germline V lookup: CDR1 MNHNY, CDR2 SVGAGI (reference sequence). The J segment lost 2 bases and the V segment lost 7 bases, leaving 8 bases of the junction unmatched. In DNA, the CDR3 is TGTGCCAGCAAAGAGGCGGGAGGGCGACAAGAGACCCAGTACTTC. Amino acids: CASKEAGGRQETQYF.

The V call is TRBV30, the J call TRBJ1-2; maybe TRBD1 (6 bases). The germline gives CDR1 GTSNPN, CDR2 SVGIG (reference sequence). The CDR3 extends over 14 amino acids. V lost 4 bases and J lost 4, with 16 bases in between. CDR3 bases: TGTGCCTGGACAATGACAGGTCAGGGCTATGGCTACACCTTC. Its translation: CAWTMTGQGYGYTF. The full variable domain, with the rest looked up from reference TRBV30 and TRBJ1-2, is SQTIHQWPATLVQPVGSPLSLECTVEGTSNPNLYWYRQAAGRGLQLLFYSVGIGQISSEVPQNLSASRPQDRQFILSSKKLLLSDSGFYLCAWTMTGQGYGYTFGSGTRLTVV.

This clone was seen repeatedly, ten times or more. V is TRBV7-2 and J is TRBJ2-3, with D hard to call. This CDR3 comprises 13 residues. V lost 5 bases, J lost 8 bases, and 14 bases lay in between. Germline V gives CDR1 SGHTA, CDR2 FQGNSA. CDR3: CASSPRRQGTQYF. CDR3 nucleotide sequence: TGTGCCAGCAGCCCGAGGCGGCAAGGTACGCAGTATTTT.

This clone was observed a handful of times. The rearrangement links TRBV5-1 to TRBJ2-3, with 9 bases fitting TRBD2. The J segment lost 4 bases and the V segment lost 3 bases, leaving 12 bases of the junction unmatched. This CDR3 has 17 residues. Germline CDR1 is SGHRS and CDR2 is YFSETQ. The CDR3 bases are TGCGCCAGCAGCTCGGGATTAGCGGGAGTTCTCGCAGATACGCAGTATTTT. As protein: CASSSGLAGVLADTQYF.

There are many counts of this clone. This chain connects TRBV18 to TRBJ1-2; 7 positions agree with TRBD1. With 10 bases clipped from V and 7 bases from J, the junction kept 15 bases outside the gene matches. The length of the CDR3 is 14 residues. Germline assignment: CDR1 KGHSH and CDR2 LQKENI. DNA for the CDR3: TGTGCCACCCTACCGGCACAGGGGATAGGTGGCTACACCTTC. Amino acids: CATLPAQGIGGYTF.

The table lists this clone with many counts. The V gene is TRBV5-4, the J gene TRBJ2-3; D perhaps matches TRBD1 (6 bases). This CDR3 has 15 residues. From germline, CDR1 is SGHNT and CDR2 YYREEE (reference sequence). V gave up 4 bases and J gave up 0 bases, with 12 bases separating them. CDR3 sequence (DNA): TGTGCCAGCAGCGCCACGACAGGTAGCACAGATACGCAGTATTTT. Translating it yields CASSATTGSTDTQYF.

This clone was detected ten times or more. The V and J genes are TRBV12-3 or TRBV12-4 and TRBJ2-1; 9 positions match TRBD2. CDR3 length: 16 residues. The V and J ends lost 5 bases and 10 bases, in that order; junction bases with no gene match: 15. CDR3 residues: CASSPSSGSGGEEQFF. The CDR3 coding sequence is TGTGCCAGCAGTCCCAGTAGCGGGAGTGGAGGGGAGGAGCAGTTCTTC.

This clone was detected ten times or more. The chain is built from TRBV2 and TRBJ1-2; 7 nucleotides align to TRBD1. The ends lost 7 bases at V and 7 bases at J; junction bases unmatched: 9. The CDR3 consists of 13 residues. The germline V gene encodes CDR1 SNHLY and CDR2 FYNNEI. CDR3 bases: TGTGCCAGCAACGGACAGGCCAGGGGTGGCTACACCTTC. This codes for CASNGQARGGYTF.

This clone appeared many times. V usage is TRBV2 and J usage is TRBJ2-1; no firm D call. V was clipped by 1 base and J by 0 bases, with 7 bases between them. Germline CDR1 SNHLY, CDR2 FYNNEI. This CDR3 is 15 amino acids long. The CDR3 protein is CASSEEQTSYNEQFF. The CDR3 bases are TGTGCCAGCAGTGAAGAACAGACCTCCTACAATGAGCAGTTCTTC.

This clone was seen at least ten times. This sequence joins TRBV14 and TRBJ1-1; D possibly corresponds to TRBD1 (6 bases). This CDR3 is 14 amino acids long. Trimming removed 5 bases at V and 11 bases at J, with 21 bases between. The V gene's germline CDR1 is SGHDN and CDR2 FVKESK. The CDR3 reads CASSMQGLGTFAFF. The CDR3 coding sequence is TGTGCCAGCAGCATGCAGGGGTTGGGGACCTTCGCTTTCTTT.

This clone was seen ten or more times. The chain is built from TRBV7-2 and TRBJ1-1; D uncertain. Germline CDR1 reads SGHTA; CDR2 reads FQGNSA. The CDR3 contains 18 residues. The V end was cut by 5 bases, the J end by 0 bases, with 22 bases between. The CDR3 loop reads CASSAQRVFSRVNTEAFF. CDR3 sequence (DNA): TGTGCCAGCAGCGCCCAGCGGGTGTTCTCTAGGGTGAACACTGAAGCTTTCTTT.